This T cell receptor beta chain appears in the sequencing data of a study of blood T cell repertoires in COVID-19. As for the study in general: COVID-19 samples, acute and convalescent, were from the United States, Italy and Spain. In each case, the material was cDNA or gDNA derived from T cells, B-cell-depleted T cells, or PBMCs.

Germline V gives CDR1 SGHAT, CDR2 FQNNGV. Trimming stripped 11 bases from V and 4 bases from J, with 17 bases between. This CDR3 is built from 13 residues. This clone has just a few counts. Per the original data handling: The authors estimated nucleated cell counts from reference gene primer amplification. Clones were read by immunoSEQ multiplex PCR, and TCRdb kept only the in-frame ones, dropping some. V and J calls and clone size come straight from that table; D and trimming were deduced from the DNA. This table has about 270,000 clones, approximately 89% appearing once. This receptor was identified in a man between 35 and 55 years old with active or convalescent COVID-19. V and J are TRBV11-2 and TRBJ1-1; a possible D gene is TRBD1 (5 bases). Source material: peripheral blood. Here the CDR3 DNA reads TGTGCCGAAACCCCCTTTGGGGCCACTGAAGCTTTCTTT. As protein: CAETPFGATEAFF.